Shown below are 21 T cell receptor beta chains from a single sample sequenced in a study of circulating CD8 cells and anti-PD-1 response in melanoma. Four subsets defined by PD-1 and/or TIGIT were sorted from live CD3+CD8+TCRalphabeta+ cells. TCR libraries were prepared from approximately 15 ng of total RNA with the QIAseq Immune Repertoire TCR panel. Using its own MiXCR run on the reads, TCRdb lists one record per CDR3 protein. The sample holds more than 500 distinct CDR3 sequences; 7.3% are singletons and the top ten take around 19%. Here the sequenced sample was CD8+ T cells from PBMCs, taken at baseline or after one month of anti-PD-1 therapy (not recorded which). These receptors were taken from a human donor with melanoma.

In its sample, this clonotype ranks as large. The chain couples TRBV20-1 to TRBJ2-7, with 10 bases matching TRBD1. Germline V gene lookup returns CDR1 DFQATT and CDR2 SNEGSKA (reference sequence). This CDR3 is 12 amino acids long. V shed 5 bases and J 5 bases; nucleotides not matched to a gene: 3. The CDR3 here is CSAQTGGNEQYF. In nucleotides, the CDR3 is TGCAGTGCTCAGACAGGGGGCAACGAGCAGTACTTC.

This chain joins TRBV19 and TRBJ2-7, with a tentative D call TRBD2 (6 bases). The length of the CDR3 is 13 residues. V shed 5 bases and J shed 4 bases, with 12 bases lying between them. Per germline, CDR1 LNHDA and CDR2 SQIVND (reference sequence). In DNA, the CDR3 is TGTGCCAGTAGTCCAGGGACTGTGTACGAGCAGTACTTC. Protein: CASSPGTVYEQYF.

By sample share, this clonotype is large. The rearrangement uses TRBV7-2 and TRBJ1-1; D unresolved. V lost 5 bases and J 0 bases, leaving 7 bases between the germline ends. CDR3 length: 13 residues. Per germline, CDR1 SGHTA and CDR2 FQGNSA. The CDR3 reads CASSGGMNTEAFF. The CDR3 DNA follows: TGTGCCAGCAGCGGAGGCATGAACACTGAAGCTTTCTTT.

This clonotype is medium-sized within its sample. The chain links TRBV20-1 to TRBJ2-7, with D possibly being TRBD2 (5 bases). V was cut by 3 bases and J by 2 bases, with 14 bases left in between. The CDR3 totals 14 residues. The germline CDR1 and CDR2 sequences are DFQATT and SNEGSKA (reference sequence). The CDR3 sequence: CSASLPGDTYEQYF. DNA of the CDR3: TGCAGTGCTAGCCTGCCCGGGGATACCTACGAGCAGTACTTC.

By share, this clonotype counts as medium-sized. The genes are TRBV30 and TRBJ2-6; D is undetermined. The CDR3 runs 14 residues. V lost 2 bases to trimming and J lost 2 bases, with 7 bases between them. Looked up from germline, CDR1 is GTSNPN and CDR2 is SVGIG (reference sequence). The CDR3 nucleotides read TGTGCCTGGAGTTTTGCAGCTGGGGCCAACGTCCTGACTTTC. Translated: CAWSFAAGANVLTF.

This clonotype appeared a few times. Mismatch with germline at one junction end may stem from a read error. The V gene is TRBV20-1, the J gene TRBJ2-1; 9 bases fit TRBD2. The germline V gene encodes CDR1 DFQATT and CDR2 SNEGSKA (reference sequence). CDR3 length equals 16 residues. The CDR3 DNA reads TGCAGTGCCAGAGAGCGGGGGGTATTTCTGCGTGGTGAGCAGTTCTTC. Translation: CSARERGVFLRGEQFF.

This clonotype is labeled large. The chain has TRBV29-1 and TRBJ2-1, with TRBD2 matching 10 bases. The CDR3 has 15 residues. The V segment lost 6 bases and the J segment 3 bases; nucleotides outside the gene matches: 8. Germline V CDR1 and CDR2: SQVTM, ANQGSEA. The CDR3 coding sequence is TGCAGCGTCGACCTTAGCGGGGGGATCTACAATGAGCAGTTCTTC. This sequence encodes CSVDLSGGIYNEQFF.

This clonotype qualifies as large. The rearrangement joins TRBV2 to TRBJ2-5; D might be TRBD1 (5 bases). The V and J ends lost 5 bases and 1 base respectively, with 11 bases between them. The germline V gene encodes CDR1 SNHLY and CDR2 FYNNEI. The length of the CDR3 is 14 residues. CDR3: CASSSRALQETQYF. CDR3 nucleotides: TGTGCCAGCAGTAGCAGGGCACTCCAAGAGACCCAGTACTTC. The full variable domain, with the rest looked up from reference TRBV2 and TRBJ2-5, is EPEVTQTPSHQVTQMGQEVILRCVPISNHLYFYWYRQILGQKVEFLVSFYNNEISEKSEIFDDQFSVERPDGSNFTLKIRSTKLEDSAMYFCASSSRALQETQYFGPGTRLLVL.

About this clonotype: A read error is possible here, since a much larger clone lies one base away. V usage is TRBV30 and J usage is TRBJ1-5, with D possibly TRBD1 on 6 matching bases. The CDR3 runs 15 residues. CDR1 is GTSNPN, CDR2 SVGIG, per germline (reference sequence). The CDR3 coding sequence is TGTGCCTGGAGAGGCGGGACAACTGGGAATCAGCCCCTGCATTTT. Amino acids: CAWRGGTTGNQPLHF.

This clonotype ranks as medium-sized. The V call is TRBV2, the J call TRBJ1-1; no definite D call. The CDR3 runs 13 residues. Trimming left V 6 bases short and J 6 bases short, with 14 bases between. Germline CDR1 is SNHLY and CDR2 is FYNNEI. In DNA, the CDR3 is TGTGCCAGCAGCGAGGGAGTCAACTCTGAAGCTTTCTTT. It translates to CASSEGVNSEAFF.

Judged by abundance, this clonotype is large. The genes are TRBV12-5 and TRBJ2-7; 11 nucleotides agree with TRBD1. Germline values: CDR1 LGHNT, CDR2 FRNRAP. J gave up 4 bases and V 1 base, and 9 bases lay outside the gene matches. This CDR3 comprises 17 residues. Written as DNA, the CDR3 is TGTGCTAGTGGTTTGGACCGGGACAGGGGGTATTGGTACGAGCAGTACTTC. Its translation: CASGLDRDRGYWYEQYF. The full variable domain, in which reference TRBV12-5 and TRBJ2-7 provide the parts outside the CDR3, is DARVTQTPRHKVTEMGQEVTMRCQPILGHNTVFWYRQTMMQGLELLAYFRNRAPLDDSGMPKDRFSAEMPDATLATLKIQPSEPRDSAVYFCASGLDRDRGYWYEQYFGPGTRLTVT.

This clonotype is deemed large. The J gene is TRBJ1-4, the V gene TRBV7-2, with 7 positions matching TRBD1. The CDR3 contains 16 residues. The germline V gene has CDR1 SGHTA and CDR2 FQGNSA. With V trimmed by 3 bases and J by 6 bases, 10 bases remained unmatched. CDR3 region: CASSFHPQGGDEKLFF. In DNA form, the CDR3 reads TGTGCCAGCAGCTTCCATCCTCAGGGGGGAGATGAAAAACTGTTTTTT.

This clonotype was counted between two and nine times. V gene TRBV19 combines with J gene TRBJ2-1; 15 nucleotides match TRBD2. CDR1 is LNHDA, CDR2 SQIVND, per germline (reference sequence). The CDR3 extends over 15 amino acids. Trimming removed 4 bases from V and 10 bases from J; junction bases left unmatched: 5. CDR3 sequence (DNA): TGTGCCAGTAGTAGGACTAGCGGGGGGGCCGAGGAGCAGTTCTTC. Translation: CASSRTSGGAEEQFF.

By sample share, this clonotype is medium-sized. The chain's CDR3 is CSASERGGWYNEQFF. The CDR3 bases are TGCAGTGCTAGTGAGCGGGGGGGCTGGTACAATGAGCAGTTCTTC. The gene calls are TRBV20-1 and TRBJ2-1; 10 nucleotides line up with TRBD2. With V trimmed by 3 bases and J by 4 bases, 6 bases remained unmatched. CDR1 and CDR2 from the germline V gene are DFQATT and SNEGSKA (reference sequence). The CDR3 consists of 15 residues.

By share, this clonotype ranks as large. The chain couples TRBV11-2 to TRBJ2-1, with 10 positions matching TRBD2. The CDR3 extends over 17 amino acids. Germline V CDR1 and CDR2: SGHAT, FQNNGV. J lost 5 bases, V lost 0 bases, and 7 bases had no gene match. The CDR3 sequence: CASSLEPGTSVDNEQFF. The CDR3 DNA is TGTGCCAGCAGCTTAGAACCCGGGACTAGCGTCGACAATGAGCAGTTCTTC. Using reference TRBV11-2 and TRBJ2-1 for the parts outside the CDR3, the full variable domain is EAGVAQSPRYKIIEKRQSVAFWCNPISGHATLYWYQQILGQGPKLLIQFQNNGVVDDSQLPKDRFSAERLKGVDSTLKIQPAKLEDSAVYLCASSLEPGTSVDNEQFFGPGTRLTVL.

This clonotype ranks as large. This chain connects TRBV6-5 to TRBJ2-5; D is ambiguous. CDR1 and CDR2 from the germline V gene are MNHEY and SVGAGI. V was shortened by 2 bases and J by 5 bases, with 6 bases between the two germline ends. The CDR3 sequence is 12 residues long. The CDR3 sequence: CASSYSPETQYF. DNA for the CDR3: TGTGCCAGCAGTTACAGCCCGGAGACCCAGTACTTC.

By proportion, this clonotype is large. In DNA form, the CDR3 reads TGTGCCAGCAGTGAGGAGATTCTCTCCTACAATGAGCAGTTCTTC. This translates into CASSEEILSYNEQFF. The chain uses TRBV2 and TRBJ2-1, with unresolved D. This CDR3 comprises 15 residues. CDR1 and CDR2 (germline): SNHLY, FYNNEI. The V and J ends lost 3 bases and 0 bases respectively, with 9 bases between them.

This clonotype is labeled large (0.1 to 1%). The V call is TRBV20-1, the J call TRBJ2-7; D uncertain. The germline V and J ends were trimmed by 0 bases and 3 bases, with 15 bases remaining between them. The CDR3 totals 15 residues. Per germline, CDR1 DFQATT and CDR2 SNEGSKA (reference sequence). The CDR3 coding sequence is TGCAGTGCTAGAGATAATTCCCCAGGCGTCTACGAGCAGTACTTC. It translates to CSARDNSPGVYEQYF.

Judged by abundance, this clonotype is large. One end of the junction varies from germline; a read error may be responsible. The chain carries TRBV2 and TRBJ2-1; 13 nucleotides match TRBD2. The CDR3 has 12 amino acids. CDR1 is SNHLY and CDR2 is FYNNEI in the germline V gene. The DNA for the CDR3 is TGTGCCAGCAGACTAGCGGGGGGGCTCGTGGTCTTC. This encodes CASRLAGGLVVF.

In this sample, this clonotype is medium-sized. CDR3 DNA sequence: TGTGCCAGCAGCCAAGGCGATGTCCCCTCCTACAATGAGCAGTTCTTC. It translates to CASSQGDVPSYNEQFF. The V call is TRBV3-1, the J call TRBJ2-1, with D unresolved. The CDR3 contains 16 residues. The V and J ends lost 1 base and 0 bases respectively, with 10 bases between them. The V gene's germline CDR1 is LGHDT and CDR2 YNNKEL (reference sequence).

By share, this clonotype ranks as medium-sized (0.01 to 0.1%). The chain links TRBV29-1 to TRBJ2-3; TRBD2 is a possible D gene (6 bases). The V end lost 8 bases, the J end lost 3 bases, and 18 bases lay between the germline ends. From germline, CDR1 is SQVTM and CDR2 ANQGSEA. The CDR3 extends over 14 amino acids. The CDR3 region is CSPERREVTDTQYF. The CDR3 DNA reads TGCAGCCCCGAGAGGCGGGAAGTGACAGATACGCAGTATTTT.